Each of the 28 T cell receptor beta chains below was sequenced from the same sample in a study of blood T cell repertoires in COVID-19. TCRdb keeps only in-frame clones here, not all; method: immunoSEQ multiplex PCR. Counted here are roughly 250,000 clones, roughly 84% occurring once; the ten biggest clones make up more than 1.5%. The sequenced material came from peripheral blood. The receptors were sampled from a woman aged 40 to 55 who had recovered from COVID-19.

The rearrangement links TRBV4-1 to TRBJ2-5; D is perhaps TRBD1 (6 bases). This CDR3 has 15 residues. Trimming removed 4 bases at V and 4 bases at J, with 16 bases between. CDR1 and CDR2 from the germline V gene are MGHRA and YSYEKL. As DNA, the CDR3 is TGCGCCAGCAGCCGCTCTCTAGGGGGTTCAGAGACCCAGTACTTC. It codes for CASSRSLGGSETQYF.

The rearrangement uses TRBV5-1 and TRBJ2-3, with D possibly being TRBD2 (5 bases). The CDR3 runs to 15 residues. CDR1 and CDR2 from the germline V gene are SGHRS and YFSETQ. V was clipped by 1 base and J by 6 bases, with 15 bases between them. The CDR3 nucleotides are TGCGCCAGCAGCTTGTATTCCCCGCCGGGGGATACGCAGTATTTT. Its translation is CASSLYSPPGDTQYF.

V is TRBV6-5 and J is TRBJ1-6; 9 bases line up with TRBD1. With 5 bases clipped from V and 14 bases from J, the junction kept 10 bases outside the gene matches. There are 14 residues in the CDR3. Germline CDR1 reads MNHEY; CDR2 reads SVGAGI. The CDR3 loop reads CASSRQGDFHSLHF. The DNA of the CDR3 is TGTGCCAGCAGTAGACAGGGGGATTTTCATTCCCTCCACTTT.

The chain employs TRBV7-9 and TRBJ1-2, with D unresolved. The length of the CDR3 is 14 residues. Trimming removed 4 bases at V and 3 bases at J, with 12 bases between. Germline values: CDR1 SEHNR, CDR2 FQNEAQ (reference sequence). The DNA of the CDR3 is TGTGCCAGCAGCTCCACCGGCGGGGACTATGGCTACACCTTC. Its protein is CASSSTGGDYGYTF. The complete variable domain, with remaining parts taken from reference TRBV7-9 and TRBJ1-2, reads DTGVSQNPRHKITKRGQNVTFRCDPISEHNRLYWYRQTLGQGPEFLTYFQNEAQLEKSRLLSDRFSAERPKGSFSTLEIQRTEQGDSAMYLCASSSTGGDYGYTFGSGTRLTVV.

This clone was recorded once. CDR3: CASSFAGTGSETQYF. The DNA for the CDR3 is TGTGCCAGCAGCTTTGCCGGGACAGGGTCAGAGACCCAGTACTTC. V is TRBV7-7 and J is TRBJ2-5, with 9 bases matching TRBD1. The ends lost 3 bases at V and 4 bases at J; junction bases unmatched: 6. The germline CDR1 and CDR2 sequences are SSHAT and FNYEAQ (reference sequence). The CDR3 runs to 15 residues.

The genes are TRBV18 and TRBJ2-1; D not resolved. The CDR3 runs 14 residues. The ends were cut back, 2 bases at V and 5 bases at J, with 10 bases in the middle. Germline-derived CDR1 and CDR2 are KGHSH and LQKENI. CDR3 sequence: CASSPFGTDNEQFF. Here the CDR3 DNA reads TGTGCCAGCTCACCATTCGGAACAGACAATGAGCAGTTCTTC.

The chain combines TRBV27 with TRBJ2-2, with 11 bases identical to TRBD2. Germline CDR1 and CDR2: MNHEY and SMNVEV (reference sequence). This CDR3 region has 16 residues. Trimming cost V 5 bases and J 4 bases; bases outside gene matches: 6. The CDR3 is CASSRLAGRGTGELFF. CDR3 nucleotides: TGTGCCAGCAGTAGACTAGCGGGGCGTGGCACCGGGGAGCTGTTTTTT.

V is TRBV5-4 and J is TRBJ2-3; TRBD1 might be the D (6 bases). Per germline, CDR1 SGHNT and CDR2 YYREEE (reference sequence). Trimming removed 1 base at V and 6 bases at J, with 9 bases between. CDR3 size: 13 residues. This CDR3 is CASSLSGVDTQYF. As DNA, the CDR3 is TGTGCCAGCAGCTTGTCAGGGGTTGATACGCAGTATTTT. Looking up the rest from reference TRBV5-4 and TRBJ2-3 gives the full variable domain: ETGVTQSPTHLIKTRGQQVTLRCSSQSGHNTVSWYQQALGQGPQFIFQYYREEENGRGNFPPRFSGLQFPNYSSELNVNALELDDSALYLCASSLSGVDTQYFGPGTRLTVL.

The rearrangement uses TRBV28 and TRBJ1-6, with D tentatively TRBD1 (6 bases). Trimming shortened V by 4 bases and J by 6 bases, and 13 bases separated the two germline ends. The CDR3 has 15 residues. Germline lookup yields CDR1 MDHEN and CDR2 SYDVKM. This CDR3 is CASSSTAGANSPLHF. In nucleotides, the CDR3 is TGTGCCAGCAGTTCCACCGCAGGGGCTAATTCACCCCTCCACTTT.

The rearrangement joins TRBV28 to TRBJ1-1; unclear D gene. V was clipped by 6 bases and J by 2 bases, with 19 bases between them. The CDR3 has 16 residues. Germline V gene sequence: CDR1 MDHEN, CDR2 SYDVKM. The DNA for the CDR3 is TGTGCCAGCAGATTAGGGTACTGGGCAGCCAACACTGAAGCTTTCTTT. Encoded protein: CASRLGYWAANTEAFF.

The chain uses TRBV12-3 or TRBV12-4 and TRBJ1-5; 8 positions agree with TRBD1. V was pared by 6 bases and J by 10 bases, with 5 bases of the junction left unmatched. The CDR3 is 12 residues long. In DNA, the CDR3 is TGTGCCAGCAGCAACAGGGGGGATCCCCAGCATTTT. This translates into CASSNRGDPQHF.

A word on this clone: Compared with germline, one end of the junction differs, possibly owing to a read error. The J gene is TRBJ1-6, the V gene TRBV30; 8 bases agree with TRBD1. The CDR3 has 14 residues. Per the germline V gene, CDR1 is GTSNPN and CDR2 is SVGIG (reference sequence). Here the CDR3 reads CAGRVTGERSPLHF. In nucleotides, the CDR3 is TGTGCCGGGAGAGTGACAGGGGAAAGATCACCCCTCCACTTT.

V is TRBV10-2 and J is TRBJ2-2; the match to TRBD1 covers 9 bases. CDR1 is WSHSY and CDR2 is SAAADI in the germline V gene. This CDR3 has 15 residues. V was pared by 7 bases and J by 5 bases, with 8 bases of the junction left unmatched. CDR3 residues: CASNTGTGRTGELFF. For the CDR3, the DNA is TGCGCCAGCAATACCGGGACAGGGCGTACCGGGGAGCTGTTTTTT.

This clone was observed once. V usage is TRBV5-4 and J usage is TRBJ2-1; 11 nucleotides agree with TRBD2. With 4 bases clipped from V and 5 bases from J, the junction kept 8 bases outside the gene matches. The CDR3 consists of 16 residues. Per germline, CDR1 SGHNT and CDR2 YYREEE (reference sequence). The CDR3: CASSIHPGLADNEQFF. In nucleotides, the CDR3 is TGTGCCAGCAGCATACATCCGGGACTAGCGGACAATGAGCAGTTCTTC.

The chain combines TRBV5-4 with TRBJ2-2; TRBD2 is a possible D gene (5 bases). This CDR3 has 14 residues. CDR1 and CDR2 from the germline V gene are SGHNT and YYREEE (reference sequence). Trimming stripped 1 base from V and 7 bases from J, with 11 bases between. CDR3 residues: CASSLSLAGGELFF. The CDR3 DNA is TGTGCCAGCAGCTTGAGTCTAGCCGGCGGGGAGCTGTTTTTT.

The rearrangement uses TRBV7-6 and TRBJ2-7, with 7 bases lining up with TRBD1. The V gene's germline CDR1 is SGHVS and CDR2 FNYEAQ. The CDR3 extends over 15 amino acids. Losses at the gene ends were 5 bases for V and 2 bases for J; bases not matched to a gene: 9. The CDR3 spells CASSTTGIFAYEQYF. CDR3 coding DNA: TGTGCCAGCAGCACGACAGGGATCTTCGCCTACGAGCAGTACTTC. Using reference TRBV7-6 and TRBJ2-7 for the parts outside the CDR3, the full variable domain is GAGVSQSPRYKVTKRGQDVALRCDPISGHVSLYWYRQALGQGPEFLTYFNYEAQQDKSGLPNDRFSAERPEGSISTLTIQRTEQRDSAMYRCASSTTGIFAYEQYFGPGTRLTVT.

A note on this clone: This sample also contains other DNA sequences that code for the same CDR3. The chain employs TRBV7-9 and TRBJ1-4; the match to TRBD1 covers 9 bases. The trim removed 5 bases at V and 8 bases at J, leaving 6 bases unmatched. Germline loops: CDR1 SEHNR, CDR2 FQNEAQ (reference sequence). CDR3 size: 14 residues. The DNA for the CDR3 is TGTGCCAGCAGCCGGACAGGGGTTAACGAAAAACTGTTTTTT. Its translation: CASSRTGVNEKLFF.

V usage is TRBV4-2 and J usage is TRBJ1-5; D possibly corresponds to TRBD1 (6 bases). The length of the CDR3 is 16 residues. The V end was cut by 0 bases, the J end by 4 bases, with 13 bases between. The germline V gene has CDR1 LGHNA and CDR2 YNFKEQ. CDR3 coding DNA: TGTGCCAGCAGCCAAGAGAAAGGACAGCATAATCAGCCCCAGCATTTT. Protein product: CASSQEKGQHNQPQHF.

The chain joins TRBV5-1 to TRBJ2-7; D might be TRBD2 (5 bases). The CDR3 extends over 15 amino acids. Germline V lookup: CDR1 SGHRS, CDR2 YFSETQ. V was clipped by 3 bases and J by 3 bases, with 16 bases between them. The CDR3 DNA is TGCGCCAGCAGCTGGACCTTGGGCGGGTTCTACGAGCAGTACTTC. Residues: CASSWTLGGFYEQYF. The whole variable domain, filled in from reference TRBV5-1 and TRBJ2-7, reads KAGVTQTPRYLIKTRGQQVTLSCSPISGHRSVSWYQQTPGQGLQFLFEYFSETQRNKGNFPGRFSGRQFSNSRSEMNVSTLELGDSALYLCASSWTLGGFYEQYFGPGTRLTVT.

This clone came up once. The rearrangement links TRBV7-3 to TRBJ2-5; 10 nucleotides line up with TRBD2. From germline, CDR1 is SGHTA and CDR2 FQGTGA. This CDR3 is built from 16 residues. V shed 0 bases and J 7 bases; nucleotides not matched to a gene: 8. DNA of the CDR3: TGTGCCAGCAGCTTAACCCCTAGCGGGGGTTTGTCGACCCAGTACTTC. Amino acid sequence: CASSLTPSGGLSTQYF. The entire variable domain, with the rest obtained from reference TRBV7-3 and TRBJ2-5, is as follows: GAGVSQTPSNKVTEKGKYVELRCDPISGHTALYWYRQSLGQGPEFLIYFQGTGAADDSGLPNDRFFAVRPEGSVSTLKIQRTERGDSAVYLCASSLTPSGGLSTQYFGPGTRLLVL.

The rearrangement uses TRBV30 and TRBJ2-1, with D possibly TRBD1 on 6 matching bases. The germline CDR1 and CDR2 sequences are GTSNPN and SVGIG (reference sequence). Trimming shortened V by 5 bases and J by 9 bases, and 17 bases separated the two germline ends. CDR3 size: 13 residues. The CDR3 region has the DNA TGTGCCTGGCACCGGGGCCCAGGGGTTGAGCAGTTCTTC. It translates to CAWHRGPGVEQFF.

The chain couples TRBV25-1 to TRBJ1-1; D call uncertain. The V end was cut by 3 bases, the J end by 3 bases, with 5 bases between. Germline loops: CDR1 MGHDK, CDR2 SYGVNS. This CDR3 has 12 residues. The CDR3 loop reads CASSDRYTEAFF. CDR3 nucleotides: TGTGCCAGCAGTGATAGATACACTGAAGCTTTCTTT. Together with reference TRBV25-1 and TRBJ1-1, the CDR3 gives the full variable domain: EADIYQTPRYLVIGTGKKITLECSQTMGHDKMYWYQQDPGMELHLIHYSYGVNSTEKGDLSSESTVSRIRTEHFPLTLESARPSHTSQYLCASSDRYTEAFFGQGTRLTVV.

The CDR3 is CASSLASIPNYGYTF. The CDR3 DNA reads TGTGCCAGCAGCTTAGCTAGCATACCTAACTATGGCTACACCTTC. V and J are TRBV7-2 and TRBJ1-2; D gene uncertain. Trimming left V 0 bases short and J 0 bases short, with 8 bases between. This CDR3 comprises 15 residues. The V gene's germline CDR1 is SGHTA and CDR2 FQGNSA.

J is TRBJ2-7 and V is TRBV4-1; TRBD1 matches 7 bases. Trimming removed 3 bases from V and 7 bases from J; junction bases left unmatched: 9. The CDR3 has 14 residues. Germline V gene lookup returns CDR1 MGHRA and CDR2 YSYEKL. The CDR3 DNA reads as TGCGCCAGCAGCCACAATACAGGGGCGAGGGAGCAGTACTTC. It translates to CASSHNTGAREQYF.

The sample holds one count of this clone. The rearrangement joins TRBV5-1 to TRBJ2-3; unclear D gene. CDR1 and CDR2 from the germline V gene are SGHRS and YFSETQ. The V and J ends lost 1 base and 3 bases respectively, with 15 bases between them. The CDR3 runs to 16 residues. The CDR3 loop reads CASSLSLVTVTDTQYF. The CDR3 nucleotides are TGCGCCAGCAGCTTGTCCCTAGTTACCGTTACAGATACGCAGTATTTT.

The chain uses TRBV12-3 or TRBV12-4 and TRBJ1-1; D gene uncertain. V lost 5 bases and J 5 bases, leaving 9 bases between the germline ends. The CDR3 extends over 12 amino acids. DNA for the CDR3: TGTGCCAGCAGTATCTCGGGAACTGAAGCTTTCTTT. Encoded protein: CASSISGTEAFF.

DNA of the CDR3: TGTGCCATCAGTGAGTTACGGACAGGAACCGAGCAGTACTTC. It codes for CAISELRTGTEQYF. This chain joins TRBV10-3 and TRBJ2-7, with TRBD1 matching 7 bases. CDR1 and CDR2 (germline): ENHRY, SYGVKD. The CDR3 spans 14 residues. V was clipped by 1 base and J by 6 bases; unmatched bases: 6.

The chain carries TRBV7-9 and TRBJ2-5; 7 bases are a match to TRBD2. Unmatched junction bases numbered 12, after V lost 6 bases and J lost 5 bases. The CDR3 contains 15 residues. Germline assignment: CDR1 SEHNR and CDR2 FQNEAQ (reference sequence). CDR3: CASSSMGGLEETQYF. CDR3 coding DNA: TGTGCCAGCAGTTCTATGGGAGGGCTAGAGGAGACCCAGTACTTC.